This T cell receptor beta chain was observed in a study of cytomegalovirus exposure and HLA in healthy donors. Notes on this clone: Antigen specificity is unknown.

Broader study findings: Rarity marked most TCR sequences, yet some public TCRs occurred in many donors. Cytomegalovirus status was reportedly diagnosed by the classifier with high sensitivity and specificity.

V shed 0 bases and J shed 7 bases, with 14 bases lying between them. Germline CDR1 SGHRS, CDR2 YFSETQ. The CDR3 runs 15 residues. PCR employed 60 Vbeta and 13 Jbeta primers. Clones were sequenced by immunoSEQ multiplex PCR, and TCRdb holds only the in-frame ones, with some missing. The sample lists roughly 140,000 clones, 78% occurring once. The chain couples TRBV5-1 to TRBJ2-1; D is possibly TRBD2 (6 bases). The TCR sequence derives from a female donor in good health and CMV-seronegative. The sample consisted of PBMCs. The CDR3 loop is CASSLGPGLPNEQFF. CDR3 nucleotide sequence: TGCGCCAGCAGCTTGGGGCCGGGACTTCCAAATGAGCAGTTCTTC.